These 4 T cell receptor beta chains were sequenced from one sample in a study of blood T cells in healthy people across ages. Then a second PCR, running roughly 7 to 11 cycles, was carried out with a sample-barcoded 5' primer and a J-beta primer mix. TCRdb ran MiXCR on the 5' RACE reads and lists one entry per CDR3 protein. The sample lists a few hundred thousand distinct CDR3 sequences, roughly a quarter occurring once. These data also formed part of another study, on T cells of mothers and their children.

The source material was blood. The receptors come from a boy aged 2 to 9 in good health.

V and J are TRBV10-2 and TRBJ2-3; a possible D gene is TRBD2 (6 bases). V lost 6 bases and J lost 3, with 7 bases in between. The CDR3 totals 12 residues. Per the germline V gene, CDR1 is WSHSY and CDR2 is SAAADI. CDR3 loop: CASREGTDTQYF. CDR3 bases: TGCGCCAGCAGGGAGGGGACAGATACGCAGTATTTT.

This clonotype showed up just a few times. The chain combines TRBV11-2 with TRBJ2-3; 7 nucleotides agree with TRBD1. Germline-derived CDR1 and CDR2 are SGHAT and FQNNGV. With V trimmed by 0 bases and J by 2 bases, 8 bases remained unmatched. The CDR3 is made up of 17 amino acids. The CDR3 DNA reads as TGTGCCAGCAGCTTAGATCGGTGGGACAGCCTCACAGATACGCAGTATTTT. It yields the protein CASSLDRWDSLTDTQYF.

This clonotype showed up just a few times. V is TRBV29-1 and J is TRBJ1-5; 9 nucleotides match TRBD1. This CDR3 spans 13 amino acids. Trimming removed 7 bases from V and 2 bases from J; junction bases left unmatched: 3. Germline CDR1 reads SQVTM; CDR2 reads ANQGSEA. The CDR3 bases are TGCAGCGCTGGGGACAGGGGCAATCAGCCCCAGCATTTT. It is translated as CSAGDRGNQPQHF.

The chain employs TRBV5-1 and TRBJ2-5; TRBD1 aligns across 9 bases. The CDR3 contains 16 residues. V lost 1 base, J lost 5 bases, and 9 bases stayed unmatched. Germline V CDR1 and CDR2: SGHRS, YFSETQ. This chain's CDR3 is CASSLNPGTGIETQYF. The DNA for the CDR3 is TGCGCCAGCAGCTTGAATCCCGGGACAGGGATTGAGACCCAGTACTTC.